This T cell receptor (beta chain) derives from a study of CD8 T cell repertoires and HIV-1 epitope variants. Turning to the study itself: T cells were stimulated with Twenty-five Gag and Nef peptides separately. An uncultured baseline aliquot held 1M T cells.

This clone turned up a few times. The antigen remains unidentified. Germline values: CDR1 SGHDT, CDR2 YYEEEE. CDR3 length: 14 residues. Deletions cut 0 bases from V and 5 bases from J, with 12 bases between. Measured with immunoSEQ multiplex PCR; TCRdb has only the in-frame clones, and not every one. The repertoire holds under 5,500 clones, approximately 70% seen once, with around 40% in the top ten. This chain uses TRBV5-6 with TRBJ2-7; D perhaps matches TRBD1 (6 bases). This clonotype was sampled from a male donor with HIV. The source material was cultured CD8+ T cells derived from PBMCs. The CDR3 DNA follows: TGTGCCAGCAGCTTGGGGACAGTCGGCAACGAGCAGTACTTC. Amino acids: CASSLGTVGNEQYF.